The 4 T cell receptor beta chains below all came from one sample that was sequenced in a study of early T cells in non-severe SARS-CoV-2 infection. TCRdb itself ran the 5' RACE reads through MiXCR, one entry per CDR3 protein. There are some 34,000 distinct CDR3 sequences in the sample; about 7% occur only once, and 10% to 15% lies in the top ten. The material sequenced was whole blood, taken at baseline. These TCRs come from an adult who was a healthcare worker with PCR-confirmed SARS-CoV-2 infection or an uninfected control (not recorded which).

Concerning this clonotype: A read error may be the cause here, since a much bigger clone is one base away. This chain connects TRBV7-9 to TRBJ2-7, with unresolved D. CDR1 is SEHNR and CDR2 is FQNEAQ in the germline V gene (reference sequence). The CDR3 runs to 10 residues. The CDR3 DNA sequence: TGTGCCAGCAGCTCGCTGACTTCTGACTTC. Its translation is CASSSLTSDF.

This clonotype was observed many times. The gene calls are TRBV29-1 and TRBJ2-1, with TRBD2 identical over 12 bases. With V trimmed by 8 bases and J by 7 bases, 3 bases remained unmatched. Germline values: CDR1 SQVTM, CDR2 ANQGSEA. This CDR3 spans 12 amino acids. DNA of the CDR3: TGCAGCCCGGGGACTAGCGGGAATGAGCAGTTCTTC. Translated, it gives CSPGTSGNEQFF.

This clonotype has ten or more counts. The V call is TRBV7-2, the J call TRBJ2-3; the D call may be TRBD1 or TRBD2 (5 bases each). Germline V gene lookup returns CDR1 SGHTA and CDR2 FQGNSA. The CDR3 is 17 amino acids. V dropped 5 bases and J dropped 0 bases, with 18 bases sitting between them. The CDR3 is CASSHSTGTRSTDTQYF. The CDR3 region has the DNA TGTGCCAGCAGCCACAGTACCGGGACCCGTAGCACAGATACGCAGTATTTT.

The CDR3 protein is CSARPTLAGGDTQYF. CDR3 coding DNA: TGCAGTGCTAGGCCCACGCTAGCGGGAGGAGATACGCAGTATTTT. V gene TRBV20-1 combines with J gene TRBJ2-3; TRBD2 matches 11 bases. CDR1 DFQATT and CDR2 SNEGSKA come from the germline V gene (reference sequence). Germline trimming cut 3 bases from V and 5 bases from J; bases unmatched to any gene: 7. The CDR3 covers 15 residues.